These 19 T cell receptor beta chains were all obtained from the same sample, sequenced in a study of shared clonotypes between healthy human individuals. The protocol was immunoSEQ multiplex PCR, while the TCRdb copy is restricted to in-frame clones and leaves out a portion. The sample records 2 million to 2.5 million clones, 90% to 97% being singletons. Sequenced: naive CD4+ T cells sorted from blood. The subset is: CD45RA+ positively selected. The receptors were gathered from a man aged 18 to 35 in good health.

The chain joins TRBV6-4 to TRBJ2-5, with TRBD2 matching over 8 bases. V shed 8 bases and J 5 bases; nucleotides not matched to a gene: 7. Germline values: CDR1 MRHNA, CDR2 SNTAGT. This CDR3 contains 13 residues. CDR3 in amino acids: CASASSGGETQYF. The CDR3, as DNA: TGTGCCAGCGCCTCCTCGGGGGGGGAGACCCAGTACTTC.

The CDR3 DNA follows: TGTGCCAGCAGCCGACTAGAGATATTCGACAGGGGAGGGGAAAAACTGTTTTTT. Amino acids: CASSRLEIFDRGGEKLFF. V is TRBV11-2 and J is TRBJ1-4; 8 bases line up with TRBD1. The germline V gene has CDR1 SGHAT and CDR2 FQNNGV. V was pared by 5 bases and J by 8 bases, with 19 bases of the junction left unmatched. The CDR3 is 18 amino acids.

The chain couples TRBV5-4 to TRBJ2-3; possibly TRBD1 for D (5 bases). Trimming removed 6 bases from V and 4 bases from J, with 15 bases in between. Germline CDR1 SGHNT, CDR2 YYREEE (reference sequence). This CDR3 region has 14 residues. This CDR3 is CASTQGTASDTQYF. In DNA form, the CDR3 reads TGTGCCAGCACCCAGGGAACTGCGTCAGATACGCAGTATTTT.

In this sample, this clone turned up once. CDR3 sequence: CASSDPNGNGGNIQYF. CDR3 in DNA: TGCGCCAGCAGTGACCCTAACGGGAATGGGGGAAACATTCAGTACTTC. This chain links TRBV10-1 with TRBJ2-4; D is tentatively TRBD1 or TRBD2 (5 bases each). Trimming cost V 3 bases and J 6 bases, with 18 bases left between them. Per germline, CDR1 WNHNN and CDR2 SYGVQD (reference sequence). The CDR3 spans 16 residues.

Turning to this clone: At the DNA level, this CDR3 is encoded by other sequences in the same sample as well. The CDR3 region has the DNA TGTGCCAGCAGTTACTCCGGGACGGGGAATCAGCCCCAGCATTTT. Its translation: CASSYSGTGNQPQHF. The V gene is TRBV6-5, the J gene TRBJ1-5; perhaps TRBD1 as D (5 bases). The CDR3 totals 15 residues. Per the germline V gene, CDR1 is MNHEY and CDR2 is SVGAGI. The germline V and J ends were trimmed by 0 bases and 4 bases, with 10 bases remaining between them.

The rearrangement uses TRBV11-2 and TRBJ2-1; 8 nucleotides match TRBD2. The CDR3 is 16 amino acids. The germline V gene encodes CDR1 SGHAT and CDR2 FQNNGV. J was trimmed by 4 bases and V by 3 bases; bases with no gene match: 8. CDR3 sequence (DNA): TGTGCCAGCAGCTTTCGGGGGGGCCCTCGGTACAATGAGCAGTTCTTC. Its protein product is CASSFRGGPRYNEQFF.

To note about this clone: The sample carries other DNA sequences with the same CDR3. The chain links TRBV11-2 to TRBJ2-7; no firm D call. Germline values: CDR1 SGHAT, CDR2 FQNNGV. V shed 1 base and J shed 2 bases, with 6 bases lying between them. CDR3 size: 13 residues. CDR3 sequence reads: CASSLGQTYEQYF. For the CDR3, the DNA is TGTGCCAGCAGCTTAGGACAAACCTACGAGCAGTACTTC.

This clone was counted between two and nine times. The chain has TRBV4-1 and TRBJ1-6; D is undetermined. Per the germline V gene, CDR1 is MGHRA and CDR2 is YSYEKL. CDR3 length: 17 residues. The V end lost 0 bases, the J end lost 9 bases, and 18 bases lay between the germline ends. In nucleotides, the CDR3 is TGCGCCAGCAGCCAAGATCCGGGAGGCACCTGGGGTTCACCCCTCCACTTT. Translation gives CASSQDPGGTWGSPLHF.

The V call is TRBV27, the J call TRBJ1-2, with TRBD1 as a possible D gene (5 bases). The CDR3 covers 15 residues. The germline gives CDR1 MNHEY, CDR2 SMNVEV (reference sequence). V shed 0 bases and J shed 0 bases, with 8 bases lying between them. This CDR3 reads CASSLSAGTNYGYTF. The CDR3 DNA follows: TGTGCCAGCAGTTTATCGGCAGGGACTAACTATGGCTACACCTTC.

This clone was found once. This sequence joins TRBV11-3 and TRBJ1-4; D call uncertain. The CDR3 sequence is 15 residues long. Germline lookup yields CDR1 SGHNT and CDR2 YENEEA. Trimming removed 5 bases at V and 6 bases at J, with 16 bases between. Here the CDR3 reads CASSPSDLQHEKLFF. The CDR3 region has the DNA TGTGCCAGCAGCCCCTCAGACCTTCAACATGAAAAACTGTTTTTT.

The chain links TRBV29-1 to TRBJ1-2, with unresolved D. This CDR3 spans 14 amino acids. In germline, CDR1 is SQVTM, CDR2 ANQGSEA. The germline V and J ends were trimmed by 3 bases and 6 bases, with 17 bases remaining between them. In DNA form, the CDR3 reads TGCAGCGTTGACCGTGTCGAGGGTGAGAATGGCTACACCTTC. Translated, it gives CSVDRVEGENGYTF. Combining the CDR3 with reference TRBV29-1 and TRBJ1-2 gives the whole variable domain SAVISQKPSRDICQRGTSLTIQCQVDSQVTMMFWYRQQPGQSLTLIATANQGSEATYESGFVIDKFPISRPNLTFSTLTVSNMSPEDSSIYLCSVDRVEGENGYTFGSGTRLTVV.

The CDR3 here is CASSDLRWGRKYF. Written as DNA, the CDR3 is TGTGCCAGCAGTGACCTTCGGTGGGGTAGGAAGTACTTC. The chain links TRBV6-5 to TRBJ2-7; D not resolved. Deletions cut 5 bases from V and 11 bases from J, with 19 bases between. This CDR3 contains 13 residues. Germline-derived CDR1 and CDR2 are MNHEY and SVGAGI.

This chain uses TRBV12-5 with TRBJ1-6; a possible D gene is TRBD1 (6 bases). The CDR3 sequence is 18 residues long. Germline-derived CDR1 and CDR2 are LGHNT and FRNRAP. V was clipped by 1 base and J by 0 bases, with 13 bases between them. CDR3 sequence reads: CASGLEMTGGSYNSPLHF. Here the CDR3 DNA reads TGTGCTAGTGGTTTGGAAATGACAGGAGGCTCCTATAATTCACCCCTCCACTTT.

The chain carries TRBV4-3 and TRBJ1-2; D ambiguous. CDR3 length equals 14 residues. Germline CDR1 and CDR2: LGHNA and YSLEER. Trimming pared 0 bases from V and 7 bases from J, leaving 12 bases between. The CDR3 coding sequence is TGCGCCAGCAGCCAAGAGCTGGGTGGGAGTGGCTACACCTTC. Translated, it gives CASSQELGGSGYTF.

Comment on this clone: Other DNA sequences in this specimen translate into the identical CDR3. J is TRBJ2-3 and V is TRBV5-1; tentative D call: TRBD2 (6 bases). V was shortened by 4 bases and J by 0 bases, with 6 bases between the two germline ends. The CDR3 is made up of 13 amino acids. CDR1 is SGHRS, CDR2 YFSETQ, per germline. The CDR3 bases are TGCGCCAGCAGCGGAGGGAGCACAGATACGCAGTATTTT. Protein: CASSGGSTDTQYF.

This clone appeared a single time. The CDR3 nucleotides are TGTGCCAGCCGAAGGGGTAGCTCCTACGAGCAGTACTTC. Translating gives CASRRGSSYEQYF. The chain uses TRBV2 and TRBJ2-7; D is possibly TRBD1 (5 bases). This CDR3 has 13 residues. CDR1 is SNHLY, CDR2 FYNNEI, per germline. Deletions cut 8 bases from V and 0 bases from J, with 11 bases between.

The chain joins TRBV15 to TRBJ2-3, with D unresolved. CDR1 is LNHNV, CDR2 YYDKDF, per germline (reference sequence). This CDR3 region has 15 residues. V gave up 3 bases and J gave up 0 bases, with 10 bases separating them. The CDR3 region has the DNA TGTGCCACCAGCAGTCGGACGGCTAGCACAGATACGCAGTATTTT. Protein product: CATSSRTASTDTQYF.

In this sample, this clone turned up once. A junction end diverges from the germline sequence, so it may reflect a read error. The rearrangement uses TRBV7-7 and TRBJ2-1; TRBD2 aligns across 10 bases. Germline lookup yields CDR1 SSHAT and CDR2 FNYEAQ (reference sequence). CDR3 size: 15 residues. CDR3 DNA sequence: TGTGCTAGCAGCCCAGCGGGAGGGCCGGTCAATGAGCAGTTCTTC. This sequence encodes CASSPAGGPVNEQFF.

The CDR3 coding sequence is TGTGCCAGCAGCTTAAGGCAGGGTTTTGGCGAGCAGTACTTC. Amino acids: CASSLRQGFGEQYF. The chain employs TRBV7-6 and TRBJ2-7, with D possibly TRBD1 on 5 matching bases. The CDR3 has 14 residues. Germline V gives CDR1 SGHVS, CDR2 FNYEAQ. Trimming removed 2 bases at V and 6 bases at J, with 14 bases between.